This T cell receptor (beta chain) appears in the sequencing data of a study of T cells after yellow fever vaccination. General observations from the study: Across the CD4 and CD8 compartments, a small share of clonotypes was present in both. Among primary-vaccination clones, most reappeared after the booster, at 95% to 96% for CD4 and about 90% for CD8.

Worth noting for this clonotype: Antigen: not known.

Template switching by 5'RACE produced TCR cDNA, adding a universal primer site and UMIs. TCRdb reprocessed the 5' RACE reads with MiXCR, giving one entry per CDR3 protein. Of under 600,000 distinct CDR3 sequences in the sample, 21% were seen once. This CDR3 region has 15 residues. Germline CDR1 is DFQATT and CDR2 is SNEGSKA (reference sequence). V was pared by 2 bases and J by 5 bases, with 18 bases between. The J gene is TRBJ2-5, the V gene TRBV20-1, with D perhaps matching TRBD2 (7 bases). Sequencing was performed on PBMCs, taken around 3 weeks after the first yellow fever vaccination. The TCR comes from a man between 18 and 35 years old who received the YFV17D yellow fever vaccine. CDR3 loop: CSARPRGGGAETQYF. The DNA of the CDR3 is TGCAGTGCTAGACCAAGGGGTGGGGGGGCGGAGACCCAGTACTTC.